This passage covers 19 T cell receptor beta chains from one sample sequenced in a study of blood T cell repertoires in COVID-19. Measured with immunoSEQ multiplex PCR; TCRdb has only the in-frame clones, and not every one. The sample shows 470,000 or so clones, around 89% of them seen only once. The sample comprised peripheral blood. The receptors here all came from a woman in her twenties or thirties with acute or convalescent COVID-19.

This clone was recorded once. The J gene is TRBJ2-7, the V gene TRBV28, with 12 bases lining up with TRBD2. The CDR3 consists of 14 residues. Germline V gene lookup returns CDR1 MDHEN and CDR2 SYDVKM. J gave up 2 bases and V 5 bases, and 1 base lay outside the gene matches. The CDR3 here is CASSGLAGTYEQYF. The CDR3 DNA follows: TGTGCCAGCAGTGGACTAGCGGGGACCTACGAGCAGTACTTC.

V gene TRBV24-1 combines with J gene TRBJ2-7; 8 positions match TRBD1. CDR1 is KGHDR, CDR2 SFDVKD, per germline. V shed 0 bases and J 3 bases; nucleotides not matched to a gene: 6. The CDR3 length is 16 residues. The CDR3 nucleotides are TGTGCCACCAGTGATTTGACTCGGACAGGGAGCTACGAGCAGTACTTC. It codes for CATSDLTRTGSYEQYF.

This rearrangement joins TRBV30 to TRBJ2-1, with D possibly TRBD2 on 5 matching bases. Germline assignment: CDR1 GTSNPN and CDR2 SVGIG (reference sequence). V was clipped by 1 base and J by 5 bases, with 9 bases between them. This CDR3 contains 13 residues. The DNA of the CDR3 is TGTGCCTGGAGTGCAGGACTCAACAATGAGCAGTTCTTC. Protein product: CAWSAGLNNEQFF.

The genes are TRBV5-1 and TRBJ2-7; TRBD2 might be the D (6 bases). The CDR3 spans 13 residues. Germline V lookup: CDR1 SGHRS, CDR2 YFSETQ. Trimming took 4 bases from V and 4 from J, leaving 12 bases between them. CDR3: CASSPGSGYEQYF. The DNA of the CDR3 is TGCGCCAGCAGCCCTGGTAGCGGATACGAGCAGTACTTC. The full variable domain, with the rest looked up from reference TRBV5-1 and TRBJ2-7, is KAGVTQTPRYLIKTRGQQVTLSCSPISGHRSVSWYQQTPGQGLQFLFEYFSETQRNKGNFPGRFSGRQFSNSRSEMNVSTLELGDSALYLCASSPGSGYEQYFGPGTRLTVT.

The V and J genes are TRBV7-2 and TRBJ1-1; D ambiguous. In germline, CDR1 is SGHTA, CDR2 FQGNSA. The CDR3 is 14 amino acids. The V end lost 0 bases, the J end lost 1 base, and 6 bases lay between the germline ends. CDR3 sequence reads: CASSLARQNTEAFF. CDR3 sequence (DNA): TGTGCCAGCAGCTTAGCGCGGCAGAACACTGAAGCTTTCTTT.

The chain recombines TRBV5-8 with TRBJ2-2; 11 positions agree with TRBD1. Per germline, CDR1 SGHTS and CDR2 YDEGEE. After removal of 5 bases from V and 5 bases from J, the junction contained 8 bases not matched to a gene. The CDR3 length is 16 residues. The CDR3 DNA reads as TGTGCCAGCAGGACAAACGGACAGGGGGCAACCGGGGAGCTGTTTTTT. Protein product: CASRTNGQGATGELFF.

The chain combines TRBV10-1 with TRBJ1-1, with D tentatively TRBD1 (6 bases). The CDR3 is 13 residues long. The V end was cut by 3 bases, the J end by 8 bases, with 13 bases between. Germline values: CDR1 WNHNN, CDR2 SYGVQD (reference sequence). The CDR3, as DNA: TGCGCCAGCAGTGACAGGGAGGGGGGAGAAGCTTTCTTT. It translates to CASSDREGGEAFF.

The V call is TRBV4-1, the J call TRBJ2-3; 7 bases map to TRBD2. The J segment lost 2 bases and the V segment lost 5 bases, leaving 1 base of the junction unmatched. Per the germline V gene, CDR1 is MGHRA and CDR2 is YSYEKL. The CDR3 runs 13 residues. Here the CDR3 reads CASSGTTTDTQYF. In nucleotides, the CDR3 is TGCGCCAGCAGCGGGACTACCACAGATACGCAGTATTTT.

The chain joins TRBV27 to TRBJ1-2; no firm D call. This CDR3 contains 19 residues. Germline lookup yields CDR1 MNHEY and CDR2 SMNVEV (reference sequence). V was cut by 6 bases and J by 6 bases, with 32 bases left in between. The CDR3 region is CASSLEEHRHEINYHGYTF. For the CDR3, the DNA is TGTGCCAGCAGCCTGGAGGAGCACCGTCATGAAATCAACTACCATGGCTACACCTTC.

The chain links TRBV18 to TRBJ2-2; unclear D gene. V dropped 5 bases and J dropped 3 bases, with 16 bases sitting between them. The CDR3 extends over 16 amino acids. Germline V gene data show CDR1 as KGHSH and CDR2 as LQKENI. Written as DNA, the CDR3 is TGTGCCAGCTCAAGACCCGACGGGTCGGACACCGGGGAGCTGTTTTTT. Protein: CASSRPDGSDTGELFF.

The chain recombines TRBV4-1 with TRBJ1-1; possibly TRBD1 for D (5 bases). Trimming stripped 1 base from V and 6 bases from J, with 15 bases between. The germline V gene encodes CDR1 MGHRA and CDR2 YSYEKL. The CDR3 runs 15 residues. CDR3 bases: TGCGCCAGCAGCCAAGTAGGACACAGAAGGCCTGAAGCTTTCTTT. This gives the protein CASSQVGHRRPEAFF.

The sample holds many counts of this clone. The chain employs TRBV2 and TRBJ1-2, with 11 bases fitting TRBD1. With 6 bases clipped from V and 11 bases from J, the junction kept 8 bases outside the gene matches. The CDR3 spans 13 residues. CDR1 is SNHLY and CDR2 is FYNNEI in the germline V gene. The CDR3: CASRAGRDRGYTF. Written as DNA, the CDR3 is TGTGCCAGCAGAGCGGGCCGGGACAGGGGGTACACCTTC.

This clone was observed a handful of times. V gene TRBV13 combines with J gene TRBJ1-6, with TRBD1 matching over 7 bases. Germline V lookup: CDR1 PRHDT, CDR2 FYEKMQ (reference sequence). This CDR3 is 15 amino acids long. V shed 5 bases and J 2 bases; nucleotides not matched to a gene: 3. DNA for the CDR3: TGTGCCAGCAGCACAGGGACAGCCTATAATTCACCCCTCCACTTT. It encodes CASSTGTAYNSPLHF.

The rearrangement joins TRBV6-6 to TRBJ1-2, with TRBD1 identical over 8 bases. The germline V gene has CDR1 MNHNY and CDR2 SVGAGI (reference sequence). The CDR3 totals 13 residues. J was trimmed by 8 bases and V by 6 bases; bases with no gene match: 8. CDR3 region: CASSPDRGGGYTF. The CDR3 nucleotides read TGTGCCAGCAGCCCAGACAGGGGAGGAGGCTACACCTTC.

CDR3 loop: CASSLGERADTQYF. The CDR3 nucleotides are TGCGCCAGCAGCTTAGGGGAAAGAGCGGATACGCAGTATTTT. V usage is TRBV5-1 and J usage is TRBJ2-3, with D possibly being TRBD1 (5 bases). The germline V gene encodes CDR1 SGHRS and CDR2 YFSETQ. This CDR3 is 14 amino acids long. With 2 bases removed from V and 6 bases from J, the gap between germline ends came to 13 bases.

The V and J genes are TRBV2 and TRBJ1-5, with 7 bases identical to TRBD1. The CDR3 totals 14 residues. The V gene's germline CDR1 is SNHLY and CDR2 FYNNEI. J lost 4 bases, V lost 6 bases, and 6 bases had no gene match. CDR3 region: CASSGDRPNQPQHF. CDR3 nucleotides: TGTGCCAGCAGCGGGGACAGACCAAATCAGCCCCAGCATTTT.

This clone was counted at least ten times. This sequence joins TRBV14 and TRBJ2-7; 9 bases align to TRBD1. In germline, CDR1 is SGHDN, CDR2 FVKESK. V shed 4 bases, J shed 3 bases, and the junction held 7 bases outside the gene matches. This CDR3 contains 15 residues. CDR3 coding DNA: TGTGCCAGCAGCCGGCACAGGGGGCAAAGCTACGAGCAGTACTTC. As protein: CASSRHRGQSYEQYF.

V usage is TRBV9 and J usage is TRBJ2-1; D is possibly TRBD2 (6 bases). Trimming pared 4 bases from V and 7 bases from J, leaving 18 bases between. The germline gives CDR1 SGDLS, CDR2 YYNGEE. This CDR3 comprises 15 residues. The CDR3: CASSPRGSALNEQFF. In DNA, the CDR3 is TGTGCCAGCAGCCCCCGGGGGAGCGCCTTGAATGAGCAGTTCTTC.

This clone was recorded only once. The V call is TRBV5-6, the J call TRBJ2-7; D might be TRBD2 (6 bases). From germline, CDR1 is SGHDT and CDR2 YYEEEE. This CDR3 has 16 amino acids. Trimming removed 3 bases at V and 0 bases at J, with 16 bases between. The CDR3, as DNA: TGTGCCAGCAGCTCGGCGCGGGGTCTAAACTCCTACGAGCAGTACTTC. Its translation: CASSSARGLNSYEQYF. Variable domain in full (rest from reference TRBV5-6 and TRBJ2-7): DAGVTQSPTHLIKTRGQQVTLRCSPKSGHDTVSWYQQALGQGPQFIFQYYEEEERQRGNFPDRFSGHQFPNYSSELNVNALLLGDSALYLCASSSARGLNSYEQYFGPGTRLTVT.